This T cell receptor (beta chain) is drawn from a study of CD4 T cells in relation to SARS-CoV-2 and coronaviruses. Some clones are missing from TCRdb's copy, which holds only in-frame ones; the method was immunoSEQ multiplex PCR. The sample lists fewer than 35,000 clones; around 76% were seen once. Comment on this clone: Its target is not known.

The source is an adult with COVID-19. Sample: memory CD4+ T cells from PBMCs, cultured in vitro.

The CDR3 DNA reads as TGCGCCAGCAGCACTCTAGGTGGGAGAAACTACGAGCAGTACTTC. It specifies CASSTLGGRNYEQYF. V is TRBV5-1 and J is TRBJ2-7; TRBD2 is a possible D gene (5 bases). The CDR3 runs to 15 residues. Germline assignment: CDR1 SGHRS and CDR2 YFSETQ. V shed 4 bases and J shed 3 bases, with 17 bases lying between them.